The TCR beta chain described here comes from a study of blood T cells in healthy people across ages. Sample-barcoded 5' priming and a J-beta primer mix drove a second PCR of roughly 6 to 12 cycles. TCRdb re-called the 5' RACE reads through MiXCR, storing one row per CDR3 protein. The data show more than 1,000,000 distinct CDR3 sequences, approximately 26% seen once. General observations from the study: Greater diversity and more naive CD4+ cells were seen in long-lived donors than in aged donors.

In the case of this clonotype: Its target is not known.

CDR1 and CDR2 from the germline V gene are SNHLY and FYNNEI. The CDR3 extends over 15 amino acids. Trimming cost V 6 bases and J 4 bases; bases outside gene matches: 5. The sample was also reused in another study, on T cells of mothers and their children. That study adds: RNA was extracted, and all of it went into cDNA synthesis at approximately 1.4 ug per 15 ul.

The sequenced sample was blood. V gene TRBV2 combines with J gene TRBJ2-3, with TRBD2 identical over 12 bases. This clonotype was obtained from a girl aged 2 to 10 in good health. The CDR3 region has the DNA TGTGCCAGCAGCCAGCTAGCGGGGGGGCCAGATACGCAGTATTTT. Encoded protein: CASSQLAGGPDTQYF.